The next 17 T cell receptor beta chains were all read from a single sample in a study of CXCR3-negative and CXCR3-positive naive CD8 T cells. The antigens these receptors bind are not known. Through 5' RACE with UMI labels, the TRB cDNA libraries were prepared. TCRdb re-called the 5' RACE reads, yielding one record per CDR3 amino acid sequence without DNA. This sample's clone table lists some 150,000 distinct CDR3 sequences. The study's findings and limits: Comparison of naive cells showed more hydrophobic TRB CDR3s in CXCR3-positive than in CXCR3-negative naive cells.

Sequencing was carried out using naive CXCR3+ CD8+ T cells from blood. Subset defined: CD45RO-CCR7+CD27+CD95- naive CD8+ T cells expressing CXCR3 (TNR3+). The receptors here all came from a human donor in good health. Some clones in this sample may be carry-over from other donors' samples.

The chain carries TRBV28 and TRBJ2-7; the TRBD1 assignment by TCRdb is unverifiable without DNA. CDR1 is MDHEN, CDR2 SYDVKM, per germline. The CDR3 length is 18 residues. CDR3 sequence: CASNHGPRSVAVSYEQYF.

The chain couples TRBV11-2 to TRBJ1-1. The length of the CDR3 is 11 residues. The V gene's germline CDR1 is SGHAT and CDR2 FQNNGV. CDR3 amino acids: CASSLVSEAFF.

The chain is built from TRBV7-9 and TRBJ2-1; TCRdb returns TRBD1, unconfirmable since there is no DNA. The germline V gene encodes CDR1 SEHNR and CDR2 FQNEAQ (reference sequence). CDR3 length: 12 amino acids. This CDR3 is CAGRSRGDEQFF.

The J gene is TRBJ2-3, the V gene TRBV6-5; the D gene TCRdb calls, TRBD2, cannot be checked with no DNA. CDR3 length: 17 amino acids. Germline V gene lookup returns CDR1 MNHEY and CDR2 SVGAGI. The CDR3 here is CASSYSRTSGGTDTQYF.

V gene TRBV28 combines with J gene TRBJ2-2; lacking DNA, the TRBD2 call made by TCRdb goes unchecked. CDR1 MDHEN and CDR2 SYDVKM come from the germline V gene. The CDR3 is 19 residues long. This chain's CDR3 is CASSFAQLVAGERAGELFF.

The CDR3 here is CATSPRDRLDTQYF. The chain combines TRBV15 with TRBJ2-3; TCRdb indicates TRBD1, and absent DNA this call remains unverified. The CDR3 has 14 amino acids. The V gene's germline CDR1 is LNHNV and CDR2 YYDKDF (reference sequence). The whole variable domain, remainder taken from reference TRBV15 and TRBJ2-3, is DAMVIQNPRYQVTQFGKPVTLSCSQTLNHNVMYWYQQKSSQAPKLLFHYYDKDFNNEADTPDNFQSRRPNTSFCFLDIRSPGLGDTAMYLCATSPRDRLDTQYFGPGTRLTVL.

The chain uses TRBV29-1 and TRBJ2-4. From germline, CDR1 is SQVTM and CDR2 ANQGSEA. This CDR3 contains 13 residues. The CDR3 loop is CSVEVLVKNIQYF.

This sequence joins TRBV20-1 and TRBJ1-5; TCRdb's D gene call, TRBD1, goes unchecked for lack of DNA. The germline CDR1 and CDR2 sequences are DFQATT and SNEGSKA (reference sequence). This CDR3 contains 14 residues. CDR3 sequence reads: CSALGQGDNQPQHF.

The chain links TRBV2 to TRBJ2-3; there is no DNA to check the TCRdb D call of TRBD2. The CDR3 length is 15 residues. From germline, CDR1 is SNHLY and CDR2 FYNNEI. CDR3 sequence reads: CASSTSSPSTDTQYF.

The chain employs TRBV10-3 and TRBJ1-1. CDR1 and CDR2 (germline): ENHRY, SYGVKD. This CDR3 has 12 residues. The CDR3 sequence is CAISDSNLGAFF.

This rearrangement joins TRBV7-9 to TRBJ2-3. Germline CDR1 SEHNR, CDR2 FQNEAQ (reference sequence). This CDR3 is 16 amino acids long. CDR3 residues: CASSYQTSGGTDTQYF.

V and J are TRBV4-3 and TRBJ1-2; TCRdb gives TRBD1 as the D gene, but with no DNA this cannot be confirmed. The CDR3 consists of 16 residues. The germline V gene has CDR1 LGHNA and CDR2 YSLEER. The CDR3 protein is CASSQDSSRVFGGYTF.

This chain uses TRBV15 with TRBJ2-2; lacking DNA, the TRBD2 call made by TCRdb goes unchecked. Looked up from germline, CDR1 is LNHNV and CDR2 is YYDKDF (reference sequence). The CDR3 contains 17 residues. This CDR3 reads CATSPRLAGANTGELFF.

CDR3 amino acids: CASSQDQNYGYTF. This rearrangement joins TRBV4-1 to TRBJ1-2. The CDR3 sequence is 13 residues long. In germline, CDR1 is MGHRA, CDR2 YSYEKL.

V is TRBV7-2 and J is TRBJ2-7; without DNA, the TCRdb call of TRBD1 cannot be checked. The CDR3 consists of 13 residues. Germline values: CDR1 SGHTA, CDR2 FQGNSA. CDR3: CASSGTQTYEQYF.

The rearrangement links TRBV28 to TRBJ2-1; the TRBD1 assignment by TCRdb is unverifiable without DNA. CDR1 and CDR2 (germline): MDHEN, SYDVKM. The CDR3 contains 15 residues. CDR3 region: CASSPLWGPYNEQFF. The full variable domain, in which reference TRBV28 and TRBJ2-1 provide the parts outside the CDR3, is DVKVTQSSRYLVKRTGEKVFLECVQDMDHENMFWYRQDPGLGLRLIYFSYDVKMKEKGDIPEGYSVSREKKERFSLILESASTNQTSMYLCASSPLWGPYNEQFFGPGTRLTVL.

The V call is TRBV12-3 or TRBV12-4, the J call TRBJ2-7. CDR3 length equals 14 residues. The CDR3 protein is CASSLIGNSFEQYF.